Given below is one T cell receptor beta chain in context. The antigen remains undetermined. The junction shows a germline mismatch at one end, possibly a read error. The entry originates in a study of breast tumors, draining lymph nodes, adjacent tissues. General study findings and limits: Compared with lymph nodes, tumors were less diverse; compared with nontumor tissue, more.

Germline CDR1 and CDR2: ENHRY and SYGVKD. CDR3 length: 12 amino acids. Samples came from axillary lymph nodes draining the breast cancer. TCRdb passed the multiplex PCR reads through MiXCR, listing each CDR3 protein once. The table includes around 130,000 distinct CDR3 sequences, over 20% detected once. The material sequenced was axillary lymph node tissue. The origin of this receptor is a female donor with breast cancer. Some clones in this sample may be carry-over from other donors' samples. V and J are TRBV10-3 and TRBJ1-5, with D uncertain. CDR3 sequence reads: CAISDGNEPQHF. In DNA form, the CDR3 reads TGTGCCATCAGTGATGGCAATGAGCCCCAGCATTTT.